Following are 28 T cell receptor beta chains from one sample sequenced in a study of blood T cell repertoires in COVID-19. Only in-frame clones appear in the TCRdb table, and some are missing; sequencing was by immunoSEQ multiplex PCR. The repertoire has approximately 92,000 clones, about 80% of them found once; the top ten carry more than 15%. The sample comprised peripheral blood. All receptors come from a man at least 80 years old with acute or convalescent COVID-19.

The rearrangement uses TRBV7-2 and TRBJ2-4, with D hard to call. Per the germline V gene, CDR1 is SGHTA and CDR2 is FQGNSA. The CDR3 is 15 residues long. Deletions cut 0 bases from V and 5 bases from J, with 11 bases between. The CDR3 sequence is CASSLAPILQNIQYF. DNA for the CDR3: TGTGCCAGCAGCTTAGCGCCTATCCTTCAAAACATTCAGTACTTC.

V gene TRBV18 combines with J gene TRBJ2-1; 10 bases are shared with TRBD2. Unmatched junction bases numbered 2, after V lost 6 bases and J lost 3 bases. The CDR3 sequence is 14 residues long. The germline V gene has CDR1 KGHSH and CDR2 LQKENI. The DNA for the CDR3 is TGTGCCAGCTCCGGGACTAGCGACTACAATGAGCAGTTCTTC. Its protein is CASSGTSDYNEQFF. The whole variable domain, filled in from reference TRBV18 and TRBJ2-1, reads NAGVMQNPRHLVRRRGQEARLRCSPMKGHSHVYWYRQLPEEGLKFMVYLQKENIIDESGMPKERFSAEFPKEGPSILRIQQVVRGDSAAYFCASSGTSDYNEQFFGPGTRLTVL.

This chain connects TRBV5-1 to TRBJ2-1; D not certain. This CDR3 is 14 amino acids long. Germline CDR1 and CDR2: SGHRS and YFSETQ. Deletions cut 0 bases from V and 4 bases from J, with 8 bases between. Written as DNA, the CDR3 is TGCGCCAGCAGCTTGGTATCAGTATACAATGAGCAGTTCTTC. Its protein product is CASSLVSVYNEQFF. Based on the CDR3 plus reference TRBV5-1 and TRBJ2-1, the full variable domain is KAGVTQTPRYLIKTRGQQVTLSCSPISGHRSVSWYQQTPGQGLQFLFEYFSETQRNKGNFPGRFSGRQFSNSRSEMNVSTLELGDSALYLCASSLVSVYNEQFFGPGTRLTVL.

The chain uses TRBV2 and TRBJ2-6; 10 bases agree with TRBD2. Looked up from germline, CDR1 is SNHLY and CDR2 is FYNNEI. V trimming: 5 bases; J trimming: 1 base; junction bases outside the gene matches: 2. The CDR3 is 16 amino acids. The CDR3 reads CASSPGLASGANVLTF. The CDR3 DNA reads TGTGCCAGCAGTCCGGGACTAGCGTCTGGGGCCAACGTCCTGACTTTC. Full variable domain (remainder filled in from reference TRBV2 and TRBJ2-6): EPEVTQTPSHQVTQMGQEVILRCVPISNHLYFYWYRQILGQKVEFLVSFYNNEISEKSEIFDDQFSVERPDGSNFTLKIRSTKLEDSAMYFCASSPGLASGANVLTFGAGSRLTVL.

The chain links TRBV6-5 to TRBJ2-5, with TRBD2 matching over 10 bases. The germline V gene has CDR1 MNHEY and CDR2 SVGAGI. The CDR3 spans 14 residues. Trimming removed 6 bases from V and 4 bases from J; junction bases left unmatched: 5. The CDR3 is CASRAPSGRETQYF. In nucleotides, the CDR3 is TGTGCCAGCAGAGCCCCTAGCGGGAGAGAGACCCAGTACTTC.

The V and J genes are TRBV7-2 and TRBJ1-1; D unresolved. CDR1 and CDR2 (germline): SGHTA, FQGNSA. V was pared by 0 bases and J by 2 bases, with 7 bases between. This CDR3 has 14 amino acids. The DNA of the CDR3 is TGTGCCAGCAGCTTAGCGTCGGGTAACACTGAAGCTTTCTTT. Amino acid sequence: CASSLASGNTEAFF. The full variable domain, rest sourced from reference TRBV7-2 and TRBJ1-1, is GAGVSQSPSNKVTEKGKDVELRCDPISGHTALYWYRQSLGQGLEFLIYFQGNSAPDKSGLPSDRFSAERTGGSVSTLTIQRTQQEDSAVYLCASSLASGNTEAFFGQGTRLTVV.

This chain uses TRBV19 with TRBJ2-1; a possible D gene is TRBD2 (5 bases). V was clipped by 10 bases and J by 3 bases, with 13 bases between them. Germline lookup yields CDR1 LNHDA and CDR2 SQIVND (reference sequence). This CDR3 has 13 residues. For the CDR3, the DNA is TGTGCCACCCAGCGGACTCTCTACAATGAGCAGTTCTTC. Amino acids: CATQRTLYNEQFF.

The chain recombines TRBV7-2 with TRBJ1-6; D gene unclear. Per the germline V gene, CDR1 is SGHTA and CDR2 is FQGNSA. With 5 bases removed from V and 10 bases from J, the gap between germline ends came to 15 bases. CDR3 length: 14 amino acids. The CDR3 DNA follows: TGTGCCAGCAGCCTGAAGCGGGGATCCTCACCCCTCCACTTT. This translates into CASSLKRGSSPLHF.

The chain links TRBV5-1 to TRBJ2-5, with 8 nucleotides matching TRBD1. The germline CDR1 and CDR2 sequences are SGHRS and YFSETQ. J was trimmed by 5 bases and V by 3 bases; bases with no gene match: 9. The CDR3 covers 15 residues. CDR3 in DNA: TGCGCCAGCAGCTCTCGGACAGGGCCAGTGGAGACCCAGTACTTC. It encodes CASSSRTGPVETQYF. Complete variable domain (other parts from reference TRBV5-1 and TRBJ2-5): KAGVTQTPRYLIKTRGQQVTLSCSPISGHRSVSWYQQTPGQGLQFLFEYFSETQRNKGNFPGRFSGRQFSNSRSEMNVSTLELGDSALYLCASSSRTGPVETQYFGPGTRLLVL.

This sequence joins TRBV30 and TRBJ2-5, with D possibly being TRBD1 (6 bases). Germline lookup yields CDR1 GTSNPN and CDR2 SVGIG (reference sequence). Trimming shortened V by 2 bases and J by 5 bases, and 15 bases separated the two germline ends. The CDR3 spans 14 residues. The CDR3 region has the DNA TGTGCCTGGAGTTTAACAGGGATACGGGAGACCCAGTACTTC. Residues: CAWSLTGIRETQYF.

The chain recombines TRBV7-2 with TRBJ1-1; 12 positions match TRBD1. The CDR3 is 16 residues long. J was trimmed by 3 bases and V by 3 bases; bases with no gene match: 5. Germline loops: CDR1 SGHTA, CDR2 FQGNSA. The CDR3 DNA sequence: TGTGCCAGCAGCTTGCCGGGACAGGGGGCTCACACTGAAGCTTTCTTT. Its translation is CASSLPGQGAHTEAFF. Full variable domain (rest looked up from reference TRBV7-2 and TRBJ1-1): GAGVSQSPSNKVTEKGKDVELRCDPISGHTALYWYRQSLGQGLEFLIYFQGNSAPDKSGLPSDRFSAERTGGSVSTLTIQRTQQEDSAVYLCASSLPGQGAHTEAFFGQGTRLTVV.

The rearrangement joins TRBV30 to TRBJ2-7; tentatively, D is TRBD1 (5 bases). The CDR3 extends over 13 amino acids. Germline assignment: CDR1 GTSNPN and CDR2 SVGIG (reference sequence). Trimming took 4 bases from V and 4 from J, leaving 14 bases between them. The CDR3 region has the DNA TGTGCCTGGAAGAAAGGACACCTATACGAGCAGTACTTC. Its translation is CAWKKGHLYEQYF. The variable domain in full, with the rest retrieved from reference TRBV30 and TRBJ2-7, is SQTIHQWPATLVQPVGSPLSLECTVEGTSNPNLYWYRQAAGRGLQLLFYSVGIGQISSEVPQNLSASRPQDRQFILSSKKLLLSDSGFYLCAWKKGHLYEQYFGPGTRLTVT.

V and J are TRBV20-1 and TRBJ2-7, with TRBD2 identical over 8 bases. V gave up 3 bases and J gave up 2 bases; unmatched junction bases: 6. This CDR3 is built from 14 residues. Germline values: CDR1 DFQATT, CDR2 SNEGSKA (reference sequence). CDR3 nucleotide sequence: TGCAGTGCTAGTATGGTAGCGGGGACCTACGAGCAGTACTTC. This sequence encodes CSASMVAGTYEQYF.

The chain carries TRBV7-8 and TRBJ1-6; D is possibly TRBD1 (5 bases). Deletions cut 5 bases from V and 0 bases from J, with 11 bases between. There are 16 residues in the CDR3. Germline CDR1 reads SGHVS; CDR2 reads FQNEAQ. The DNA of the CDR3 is TGTGCCAGCAGCCTGCGACAGAGCTCCTATAATTCACCCCTCCACTTT. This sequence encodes CASSLRQSSYNSPLHF. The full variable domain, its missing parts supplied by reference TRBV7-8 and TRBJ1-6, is GAGVSQSPRYKVAKRGQDVALRCDPISGHVSLFWYQQALGQGPEFLTYFQNEAQLDKSGLPSDRFFAERPEGSVSTLKIQRTQQEDSAVYLCASSLRQSSYNSPLHFGNGTRLTVT.

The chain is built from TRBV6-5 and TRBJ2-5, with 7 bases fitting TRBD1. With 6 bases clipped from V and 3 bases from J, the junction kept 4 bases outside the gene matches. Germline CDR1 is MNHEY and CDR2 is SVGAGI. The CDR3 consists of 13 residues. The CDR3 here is CASSLTGKETQYF. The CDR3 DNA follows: TGTGCCAGCAGCCTGACAGGGAAAGAGACCCAGTACTTC.

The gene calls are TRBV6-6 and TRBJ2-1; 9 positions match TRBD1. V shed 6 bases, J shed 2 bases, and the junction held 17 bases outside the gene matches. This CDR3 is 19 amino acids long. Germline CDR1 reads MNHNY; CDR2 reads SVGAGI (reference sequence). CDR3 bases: TGTGCCAGCAGGCGATCCGGACAGGGGACGGCGGGGGCCTACAATGAGCAGTTCTTC. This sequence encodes CASRRSGQGTAGAYNEQFF.

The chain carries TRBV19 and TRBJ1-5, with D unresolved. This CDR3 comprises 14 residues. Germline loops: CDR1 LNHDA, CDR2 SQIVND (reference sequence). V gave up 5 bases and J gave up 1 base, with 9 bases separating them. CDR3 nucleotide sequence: TGTGCCAGTAGTCCCACGGGAAGCAATCAGCCCCAGCATTTT. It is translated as CASSPTGSNQPQHF.

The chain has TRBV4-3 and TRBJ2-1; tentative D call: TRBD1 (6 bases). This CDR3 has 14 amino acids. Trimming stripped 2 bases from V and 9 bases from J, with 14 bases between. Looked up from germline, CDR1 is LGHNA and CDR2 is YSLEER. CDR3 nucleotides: TGCGCCAGCAGCCAATCAAACAGGGTCGGTGAGCAGTTCTTC. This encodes CASSQSNRVGEQFF.

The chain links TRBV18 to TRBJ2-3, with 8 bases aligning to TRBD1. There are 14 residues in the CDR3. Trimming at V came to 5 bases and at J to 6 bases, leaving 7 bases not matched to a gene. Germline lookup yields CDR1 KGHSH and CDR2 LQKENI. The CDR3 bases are TGTGCCAGCTCAATGCAGGGGGCGAGGGATACGCAGTATTTT. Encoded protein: CASSMQGARDTQYF.

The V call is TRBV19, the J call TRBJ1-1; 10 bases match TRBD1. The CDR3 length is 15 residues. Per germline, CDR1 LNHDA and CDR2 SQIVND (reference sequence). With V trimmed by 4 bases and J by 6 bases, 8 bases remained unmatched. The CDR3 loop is CASSTATGGKSEAFF. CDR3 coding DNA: TGTGCCAGTAGTACAGCGACAGGGGGCAAGTCTGAAGCTTTCTTT.

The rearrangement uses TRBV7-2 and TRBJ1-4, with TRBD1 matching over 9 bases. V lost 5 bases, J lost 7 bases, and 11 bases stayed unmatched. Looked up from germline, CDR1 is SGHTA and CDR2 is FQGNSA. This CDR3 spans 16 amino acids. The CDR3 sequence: CASSPEQGAVSEKLFF. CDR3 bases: TGTGCCAGCAGCCCGGAACAGGGGGCGGTTAGTGAAAAACTGTTTTTT.

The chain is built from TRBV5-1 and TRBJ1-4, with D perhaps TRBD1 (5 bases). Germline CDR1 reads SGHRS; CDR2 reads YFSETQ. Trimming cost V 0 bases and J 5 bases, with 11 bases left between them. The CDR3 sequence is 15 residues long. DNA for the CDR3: TGCGCCAGCAGCTTGGTTGGGGCGGGAAATGAAAAACTGTTTTTT. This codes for CASSLVGAGNEKLFF.

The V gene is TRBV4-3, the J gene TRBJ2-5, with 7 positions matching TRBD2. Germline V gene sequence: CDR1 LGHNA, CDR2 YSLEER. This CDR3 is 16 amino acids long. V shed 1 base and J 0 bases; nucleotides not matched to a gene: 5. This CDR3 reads CASSQGQGGNQETQYF. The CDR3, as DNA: TGCGCCAGCAGCCAAGGTCAGGGAGGGAACCAAGAGACCCAGTACTTC.

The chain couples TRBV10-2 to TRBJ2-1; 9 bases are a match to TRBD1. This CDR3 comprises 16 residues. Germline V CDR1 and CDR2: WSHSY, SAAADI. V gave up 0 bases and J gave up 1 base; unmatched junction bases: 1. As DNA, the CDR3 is TGCGCCAGCAGTGAGTCAGGACAGGGGTCCTACAATGAGCAGTTCTTC. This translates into CASSESGQGSYNEQFF.

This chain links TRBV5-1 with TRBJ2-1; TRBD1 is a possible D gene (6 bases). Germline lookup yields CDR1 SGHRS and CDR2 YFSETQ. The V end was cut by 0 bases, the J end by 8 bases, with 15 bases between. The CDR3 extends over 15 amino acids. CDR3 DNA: TGCGCCAGCAGCTTGGACGCGGTTCAGGGGTATGAGCAGTTCTTC. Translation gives CASSLDAVQGYEQFF.

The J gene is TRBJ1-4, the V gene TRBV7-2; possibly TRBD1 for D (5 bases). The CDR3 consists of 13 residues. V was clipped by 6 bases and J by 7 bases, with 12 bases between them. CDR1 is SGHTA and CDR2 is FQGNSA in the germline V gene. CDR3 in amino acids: CASSPAGTEKLFF. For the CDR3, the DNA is TGTGCCAGCAGTCCGGCGGGGACTGAAAAACTGTTTTTT.

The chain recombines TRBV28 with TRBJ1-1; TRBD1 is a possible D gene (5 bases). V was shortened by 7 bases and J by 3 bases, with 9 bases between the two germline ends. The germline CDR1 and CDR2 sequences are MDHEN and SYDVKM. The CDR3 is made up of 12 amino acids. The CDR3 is CASNAGYTEAFF. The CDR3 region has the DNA TGTGCCAGCAACGCAGGGTACACTGAAGCTTTCTTT.

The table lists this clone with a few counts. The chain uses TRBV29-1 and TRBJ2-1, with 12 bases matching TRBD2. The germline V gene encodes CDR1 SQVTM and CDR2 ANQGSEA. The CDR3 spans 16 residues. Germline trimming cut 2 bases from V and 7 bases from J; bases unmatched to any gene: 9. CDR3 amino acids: CSVERDGLAGPNEQFF. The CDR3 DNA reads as TGCAGCGTTGAAAGGGACGGACTAGCGGGGCCTAATGAGCAGTTCTTC.